This entry features one T cell receptor beta chain sequence. The target of this receptor is not known. No base qualities exist here, and no much larger clone lies one base off it. The sample comes from a study of naive and memory T cell subsets (dated by TCRdb to 2017 to 2019). About the full investigation: An open-source, UMI-based TCR alpha and beta sequencing pipeline was applied to sorted naive and memory peripheral blood T cell subsets. RNA was DNase-treated and reverse transcribed with TCR constant-region primers, mostly using SuperScript III. The results of the functional CMV T cell responses matched the IgG serology results in every case.

On the study overall, not on this receptor specifically: RNA-based TCR counts may be affected by expression changes linked to T cell activation and differentiation. TCR abundance followed a power law with an exponent that was different for naive and memory subsets but consistent across the three individuals. Clonotypes were defined as single alpha or beta chain sequences, not paired alpha/beta receptors. In both CD4 and CD8 cells, going from naive through CM, EM and EMRA, the Gini index went up while Shannon and inverse Simpson diversity went down. A few larger clonotypes were present in naive repertoires, particularly the CD8 repertoires, and these clonotypes were possibly memory cells re-expressing CD45RA. The repertoire findings for the naive and memory subsets could not be validated, as no ground truth was available. After error correction, only a single occurrence was seen for over 95% of naive TCR sequences, so much steeper abundance distributions were produced than in memory subsets.

The library relied on UMI-ligation and nested PCR. An equimolar mix of two oligonucleotides covering both TRBC1 and TRBC2 was used as the beta constant-region primer. Four rounds of PCR were used to amplify ligated cDNA, with nested alpha and beta constant-region primers being used together with the SP2 primer. T4 RNA ligase 1 ligated a single-stranded oligonucleotide carrying the SP2 primer and a 12-nucleotide UMI to the cDNA 3' end. The ligation reaction was kept at 16 degrees C for roughly 19-25 hours. PCR2 was typically run as a SYBR Green qPCR and stopped at a predetermined threshold to prevent over-amplification. Every purification after the first one was done using Agencourt AMPure XP magnetic beads. Libraries were quantified by Qubit and checked on a TapeStation, where a main peak was expected near 650 bp. Pooled libraries were sequenced on an Illumina MiSeq with v2 2x251 paired-end kits, typically giving about 0.95-2.2 million reads per sample. Each sample's library went into the pool at 4 to 4.5 nM, and roughly 4.5-7.5% PhiX was added to help with cluster recognition. The original methods were these. V and J genes were assigned to Demultiplexor-processed FASTQ reads by Decombinator through tag matching, with a single base-pair mismatch being allowed. Collapsinator used UMIs to correct both sequencing errors and frequency errors arising from PCR heterogeneity. CDR3Translator translated TCRs and extracted CDR3s from the conserved cysteine to the FGXG phenylalanine, flagging non-productive sequences. Gini, Shannon entropy and inverse Simpson indices were calculated on repertoires subsampled to equal numbers of UMI-defined TCRs. Clonotype abundance distributions were fitted to a power law by maximum likelihood within the linear range. On one naive CD8 sample, the pipeline and MIGEC gave similar UMI counts, unique TCR numbers and clonal distributions. One analysis removed from the naive repertoire any naive TCRs that were also found in any memory subset from the same donor. A set of several thousand CMV-associated CDR3 sequences, compiled from VDJdb and a published dataset, was used to search the repertoires. Using fastp trimming at Q25 and MiXCR clonotype assembly, TCRdb reanalyzed the public sequencing data and kept in-frame beta chains. Each entry is one CDR3 protein sequence, shown with its most common DNA and genes. These V and J calls derive from TCRdb rather than the authors' analysis. For this sample there are approximately 140,000 distinct CDR3 sequences; approximately 20% appear just once. The biggest ten clones account for 0.6% to 0.7% of the sample.

TCR alpha and beta chain libraries were amplified separately from the second PCR step onward. The CMV status of each donor was determined by measuring IFNgamma production from CD4+ T cells after fresh PBMCs had been stimulated overnight with CMV viral lysate. CD4 T cells were positively selected using Miltenyi beads, after which CD8 T cells were positively selected from the CD4-negative fraction. Cells stained for CD3, CD4, CD8, CD45RA, CD27 and a live/dead dye were sorted on a BD Aria II into four subsets by CD45RA and CD27. Blood was obtained from three healthy volunteers, and the blood from each volunteer was fractionated into CD4 and CD8 T cells and subsequently into four differentiation subsets. About 120 ml of peripheral blood was collected from each donor, and PBMC were isolated from the blood using Ficoll-Paque PLUS density-gradient centrifugation. The sorted cells were lysed in RLT buffer, after which RNA was extracted using a Qiagen RNeasy kit and kept at -80 degrees C.

Specimen: naive CD8+ T cells from blood. Per the publication, the cell subset or site label means: naive T cells, CD45RA high CD27+. The clonotype originates from a human donor in good health.

CDR3 region: CASSSRSGTEGVAGELFF. The sequenced DNA: TGTGCCAGCAGTTCGAGGTCGGGGACGGAAGGCGTCGCCGGGGAGCTGTTTTTT. The chain uses TRBV28 and TRBJ2-2; the D gene is perhaps TRBD1 or TRBD2, as each covers 5 bases. The CDR3 runs 18 amino acids, cysteine and phenylalanine included. The CDR3 DNA has 54 bases and is translated from base 1. CDR1 and CDR2 are drawn from the germline V gene: MDHEN, SYDVKM. V sheds 4 bases and J sheds 6 bases, leaving 24 bases between their ends.